This T cell receptor (beta chain) is drawn from a study of beta chain features in type 1 diabetes. Study overall: Age, gender and cell yields were alike across patients and healthy donors. Study conclusions and caveats: Patients and controls would share equally any PCR tilt toward shorter templates. In these data, an HLA type influence on TCRB rearrangement remained unresolved. Shortening that was moderate but significant affected the TCRB CDR3s of Type 1 diabetes patients in all four CD4+ subsets.

TCRB transcripts that were expressed got sequenced, as all of the isolated RNA had been reverse transcribed. Sequencing used immunoSEQ multiplex PCR; TCRdb keeps in-frame clones, though not all of them. The sample carries about 340,000 clones, around 9% recorded once. With respect to this clone: The antigen remains undetermined.

The germline V gene has CDR1 SGHRS and CDR2 YFSETQ. The V segment lost 6 bases and the J segment 2 bases; nucleotides outside the gene matches: 8. CDR3 length: 16 residues. The sequence was collected from a man aged 30 to 45 with type 1 diabetes. The chain recombines TRBV5-1 with TRBJ2-3; 11 bases match TRBD2. The sample was central memory CD4+ T cells from blood. This CDR3 reads CASKLRLAGFTDTQYF. CDR3 DNA: TGCGCCAGCAAATTACGACTAGCGGGGTTCACAGATACGCAGTATTTT.